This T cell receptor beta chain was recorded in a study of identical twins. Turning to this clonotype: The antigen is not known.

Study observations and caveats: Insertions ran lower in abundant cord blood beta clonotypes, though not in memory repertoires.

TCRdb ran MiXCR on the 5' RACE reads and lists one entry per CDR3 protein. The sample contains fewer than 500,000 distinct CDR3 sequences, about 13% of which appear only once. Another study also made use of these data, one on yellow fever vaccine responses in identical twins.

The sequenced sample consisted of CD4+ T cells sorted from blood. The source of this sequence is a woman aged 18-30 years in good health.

CDR3 sequence (DNA): TGTGCTAGGAGATCCCGCCGTCGGGGGCCAGGCAATGAGCAGTTCTTC. Encoded protein: CARRSRRRGPGNEQFF. The chain uses TRBV12-5 and TRBJ2-1, with D perhaps TRBD1 or TRBD2 (6 bases each). Germline values: CDR1 LGHNT, CDR2 FRNRAP. Trimming shortened V by 9 bases and J by 6 bases, and 24 bases separated the two germline ends. The CDR3 is made up of 16 amino acids. The full variable domain, with the rest looked up from reference TRBV12-5 and TRBJ2-1, is DARVTQTPRHKVTEMGQEVTMRCQPILGHNTVFWYRQTMMQGLELLAYFRNRAPLDDSGMPKDRFSAEMPDATLATLKIQPSEPRDSAVYFCARRSRRRGPGNEQFFGPGTRLTVL.